This TCR beta chain was observed in a study of T cell changes during pregnancy in multiple sclerosis. Only in-frame clones appear in the TCRdb table, and some are missing; sequencing was by immunoSEQ multiplex PCR. The sample holds roughly 38,000 clones; approximately 88% are singletons and the top ten take approximately 1.2%. Germline V lookup: CDR1 SGHTA, CDR2 FQGNSA. Trimming removed 4 bases at V and 0 bases at J, with 7 bases between. The length of the CDR3 is 13 residues. This clonotype was sampled from a female donor with multiple sclerosis, enrolled in a pregnancy study. Sequencing was performed on CD4+ T cells from peripheral blood mononuclear cells, taken before pregnancy. This chain connects TRBV7-2 to TRBJ2-7, with TRBD1 as a possible D gene (5 bases). CDR3 loop: CASSYDSSYEQYF. CDR3 sequence (DNA): TGTGCCAGCAGCTACGACAGCTCCTACGAGCAGTACTTC.